This TCR beta chain derives from a study of control samples from healthy donors and cancer patients. Measured with immunoSEQ multiplex PCR; TCRdb has only the in-frame clones, and not every one. The sample yields 150,000 or so clones, over 90% seen once. This CDR3 has 14 amino acids. CDR1 SGHAT and CDR2 FQNNGV come from the germline V gene. Trimming took 6 bases from V and 4 from J; bases not matched to a gene: 8. V gene TRBV11-2 combines with J gene TRBJ2-7; 8 bases match TRBD1. Material for sequencing was blood. This clonotype was obtained from a man between 45 and 60 years old in good health. CDR3 DNA: TGTGCCAGCAGTTCGGTCAGGGGGCGATACGAGCAGTACTTC. Residues: CASSSVRGRYEQYF.